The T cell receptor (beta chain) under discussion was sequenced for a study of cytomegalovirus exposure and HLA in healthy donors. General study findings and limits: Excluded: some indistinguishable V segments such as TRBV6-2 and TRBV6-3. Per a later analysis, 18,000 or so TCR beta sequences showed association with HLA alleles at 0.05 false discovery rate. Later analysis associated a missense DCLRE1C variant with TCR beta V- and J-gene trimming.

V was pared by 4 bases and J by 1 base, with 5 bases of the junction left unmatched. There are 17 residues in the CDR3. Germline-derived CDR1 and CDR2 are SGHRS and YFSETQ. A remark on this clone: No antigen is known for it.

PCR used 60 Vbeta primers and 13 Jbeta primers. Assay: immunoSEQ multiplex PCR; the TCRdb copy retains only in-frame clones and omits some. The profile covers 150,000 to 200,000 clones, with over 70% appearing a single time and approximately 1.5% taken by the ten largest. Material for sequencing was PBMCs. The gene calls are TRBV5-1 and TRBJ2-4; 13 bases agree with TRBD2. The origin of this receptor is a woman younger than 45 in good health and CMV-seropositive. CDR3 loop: CASSPGLAGDAKNIQYF. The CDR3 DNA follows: TGCGCCAGCAGCCCTGGACTAGCGGGAGATGCCAAAAACATTCAGTACTTC.